These 12 T cell receptor beta chains were sequenced from one sample in a study of T-cell reconstitution after alpha-beta-depleted transplantation in children. The TCRbeta library incorporated unique molecular identifiers. One entry per CDR3 protein results from TCRdb running MiXCR on the PCR reads. The data contain around 600,000 distinct CDR3 sequences, roughly 15% of them singletons. The sequences come from PBMCs from the stem cell graft donor, collected from the stem cell graft. Every receptor here comes from a human donor who donated a stem cell graft to a child with acute myeloid leukemia.

The V and J genes are TRBV7-3 and TRBJ1-1, with D perhaps TRBD1 (6 bases). This CDR3 has 14 amino acids. In germline, CDR1 is SGHTA, CDR2 FQGTGA. The germline V and J ends were trimmed by 5 bases and 4 bases, with 14 bases remaining between them. CDR3 sequence reads: CASSDGGVGTEAFF. The CDR3 DNA reads as TGTGCCAGCAGCGACGGGGGCGTAGGCACTGAAGCTTTCTTT.

Many counts were recorded for this clonotype. CDR3 sequence: CSARDDPGQGGYEQYF. CDR3 bases: TGCAGTGCTAGAGATGACCCGGGACAGGGCGGTTACGAGCAGTACTTC. V gene TRBV20-1 combines with J gene TRBJ2-7; 9 bases map to TRBD1. With V trimmed by 0 bases and J by 4 bases, 10 bases remained unmatched. Germline CDR1 and CDR2: DFQATT and SNEGSKA (reference sequence). The CDR3 has 16 residues.

This clonotype appeared many times. The rearrangement links TRBV11-2 to TRBJ2-3; TRBD2 might be the D (6 bases). In germline, CDR1 is SGHAT, CDR2 FQNNGV. This CDR3 has 15 residues. V was trimmed by 4 bases and J by 2 bases, leaving 13 bases between them. CDR3 in amino acids: CASSSGTGVTDTQYF. For the CDR3, the DNA is TGTGCCAGCAGCTCCGGAACGGGAGTCACAGATACGCAGTATTTT.

The chain combines TRBV29-1 with TRBJ1-1; D possibly corresponds to TRBD1 (6 bases). Germline assignment: CDR1 SQVTM and CDR2 ANQGSEA. The CDR3 length is 12 residues. V was cut by 7 bases and J by 1 base, with 10 bases left in between. The CDR3 DNA reads TGCAGCGGGGGACACCCGAACACTGAAGCTTTCTTT. This encodes CSGGHPNTEAFF.

This clonotype was observed at least ten times. The rearrangement joins TRBV20-1 to TRBJ2-1; D gene unclear. The ends were cut back, 3 bases at V and 8 bases at J, with 11 bases in the middle. The CDR3 has 12 residues. Germline V gene sequence: CDR1 DFQATT, CDR2 SNEGSKA (reference sequence). The CDR3 DNA reads TGCAGTGCTAGGGCTGGTGGCGATGAGCAGTTCTTC. It codes for CSARAGGDEQFF.

In this sample, this clonotype turned up many times. The V gene is TRBV5-6, the J gene TRBJ2-3, with 7 nucleotides matching TRBD2. V lost 1 base and J lost 4; bases outside the gene matches: 6. The CDR3 is 15 amino acids. Germline V gene sequence: CDR1 SGHDT, CDR2 YYEEEE. The CDR3 is CASSLSGATPDTQYF. CDR3 nucleotide sequence: TGTGCCAGCAGCTTGAGCGGGGCCACCCCAGATACGCAGTATTTT. Combining the CDR3 with reference TRBV5-6 and TRBJ2-3 gives the whole variable domain DAGVTQSPTHLIKTRGQQVTLRCSPKSGHDTVSWYQQALGQGPQFIFQYYEEEERQRGNFPDRFSGHQFPNYSSELNVNALLLGDSALYLCASSLSGATPDTQYFGPGTRLTVL.

This clonotype has just a few counts. The gene calls are TRBV5-1 and TRBJ1-1, with D perhaps matching TRBD1 (6 bases). The V end was cut by 4 bases, the J end by 4 bases, with 17 bases between. The CDR3 length is 15 residues. Germline-derived CDR1 and CDR2 are SGHRS and YFSETQ. CDR3 nucleotides: TGCGCCAGCAGCCTCCGCACAGGGAGGGGCACTGAAGCTTTCTTT. Translation: CASSLRTGRGTEAFF.

The chain couples TRBV12-3 or TRBV12-4 to TRBJ2-2; the D is unclear. The germline V and J ends were trimmed by 1 base and 6 bases, with 9 bases remaining between them. CDR3 length equals 14 residues. The CDR3 DNA reads TGTGCCAGCAGTTTAGGCCCGGGCCCCGGGGAGCTGTTTTTT. Amino acids: CASSLGPGPGELFF.

This clonotype was recorded many times. A much larger clone is a single base away; this may be a read error. The gene calls are TRBV20-1 and TRBJ2-1, with unresolved D. The CDR3 is 14 amino acids. Germline assignment: CDR1 DFQATT and CDR2 SNEGSKA (reference sequence). CDR3 amino acids: CSVRDASSYNEQFF. The CDR3 region has the DNA TGCAGTGTTAGAGATGCAAGCTCCTACAATGAGCAGTTCTTC.

At least ten counts were recorded for this clonotype. This rearrangement joins TRBV6-2 or TRBV6-3 to TRBJ1-5; the D gene is possibly TRBD1 (5 bases). Germline V gene data show CDR1 as MNHEY and CDR2 as SVGEGT. The CDR3 has 14 amino acids. Trimming removed 5 bases at V and 7 bases at J, with 15 bases between. The CDR3 DNA follows: TGTGCCAGCAGTCCGGGGCAGCTTTCACAGCCCCAGCATTTT. It encodes CASSPGQLSQPQHF.

This clonotype was recorded many times. The J gene is TRBJ1-2, the V gene TRBV12-3 or TRBV12-4; D call uncertain. The CDR3 sequence is 13 residues long. Trimming removed 3 bases at V and 2 bases at J, with 7 bases between. The CDR3 is CASSFGSNYGYTF. The CDR3, as DNA: TGTGCCAGCAGTTTTGGCTCAAACTATGGCTACACCTTC.

V gene TRBV25-1 combines with J gene TRBJ1-2, with D perhaps TRBD1 (5 bases). This CDR3 spans 14 amino acids. Germline-derived CDR1 and CDR2 are MGHDK and SYGVNS. V gave up 1 base and J gave up 5 bases, with 11 bases separating them. The CDR3: CASSESGTAYGYTF. The CDR3, as DNA: TGTGCCAGCAGTGAATCCGGGACTGCTTATGGCTACACCTTC.